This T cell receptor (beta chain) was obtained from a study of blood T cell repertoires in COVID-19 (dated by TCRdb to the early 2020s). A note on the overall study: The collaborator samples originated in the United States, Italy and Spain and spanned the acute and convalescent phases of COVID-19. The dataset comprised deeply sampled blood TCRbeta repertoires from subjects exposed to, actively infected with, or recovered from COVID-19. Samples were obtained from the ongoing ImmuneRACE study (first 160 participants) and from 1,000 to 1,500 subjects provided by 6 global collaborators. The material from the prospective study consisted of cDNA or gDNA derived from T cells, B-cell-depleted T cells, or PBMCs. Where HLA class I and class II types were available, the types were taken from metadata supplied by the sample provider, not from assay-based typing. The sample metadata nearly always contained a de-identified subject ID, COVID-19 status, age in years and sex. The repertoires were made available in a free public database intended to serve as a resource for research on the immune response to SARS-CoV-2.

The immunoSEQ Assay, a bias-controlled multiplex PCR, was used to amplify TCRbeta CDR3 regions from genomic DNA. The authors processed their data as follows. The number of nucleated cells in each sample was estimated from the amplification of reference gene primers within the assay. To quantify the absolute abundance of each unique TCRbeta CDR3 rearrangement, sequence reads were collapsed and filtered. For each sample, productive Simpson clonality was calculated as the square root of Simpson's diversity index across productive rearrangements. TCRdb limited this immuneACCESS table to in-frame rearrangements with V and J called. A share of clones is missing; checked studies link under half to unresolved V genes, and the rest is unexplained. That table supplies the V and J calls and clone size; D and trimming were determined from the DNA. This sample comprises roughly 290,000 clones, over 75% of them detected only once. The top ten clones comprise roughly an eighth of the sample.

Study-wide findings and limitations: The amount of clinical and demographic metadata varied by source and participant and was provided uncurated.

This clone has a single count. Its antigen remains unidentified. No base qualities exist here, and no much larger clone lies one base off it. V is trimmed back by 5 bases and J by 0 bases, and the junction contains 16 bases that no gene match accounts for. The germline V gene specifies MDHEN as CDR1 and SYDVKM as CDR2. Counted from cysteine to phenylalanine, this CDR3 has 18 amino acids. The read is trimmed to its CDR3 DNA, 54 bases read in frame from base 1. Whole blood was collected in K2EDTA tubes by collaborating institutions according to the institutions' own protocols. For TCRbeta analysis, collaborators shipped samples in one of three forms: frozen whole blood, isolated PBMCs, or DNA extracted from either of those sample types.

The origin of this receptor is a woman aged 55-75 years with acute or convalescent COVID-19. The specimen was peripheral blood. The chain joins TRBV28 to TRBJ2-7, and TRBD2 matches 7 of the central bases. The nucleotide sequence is TGTGCCAGCAGTCCCCGGCGGGGCGGGAGACCCATCTCCTACGAGCAGTACTTC. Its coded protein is CASSPRRGGRPISYEQYF.